The rows below give T cell receptor beta chains drawn from one sample of a study of T cells in localized non-small cell lung cancer. TCRdb keeps only in-frame clones here, not all; method: immunoSEQ multiplex PCR. This table has 20,000 to 30,000 clones, roughly 80% appearing once. Specimen: peripheral blood, collected before any cancer treatment. The receptors derive from a man aged 40-75 years with stage III squamous cell lung carcinoma. Both conserved end residues are part of each CDR3. The order of the fields is CDR3 protein, CDR3 DNA, J gene, V gene, clone size, D gene. D genes are given only for firm matches. Size tells how often a clone was seen (once, few, many) or the class of an expanded clone, and some rows leave it out.

cdr3_aa: CAGSREASGNTIYF
cdr3_nt: TGTGCCGGTTCAAGGGAAGCAAGCGGAAACACCATATATTTT
j_call: TRBJ1-3
v_call: TRBV2
clone_size: .
d_call: .

cdr3_aa: CASSSGQGRREKLFF
cdr3_nt: TGTGCCAGCTCATCGGGACAGGGAAGGCGAGAAAAACTGTTTTTT
j_call: TRBJ1-4
v_call: TRBV18
clone_size: .
d_call: TRBD1

cdr3_aa: CASSRQGYNYGYTF
cdr3_nt: TGTGCCAGCAGTCGACAGGGGTATAACTATGGCTACACCTTC
j_call: TRBJ1-2
v_call: TRBV2
clone_size: once
d_call: TRBD1

cdr3_aa: CARQGLSGNTIYF
cdr3_nt: TGTGCCAGACAGGGACTCTCTGGAAACACCATATATTTT
j_call: TRBJ1-3
v_call: TRBV2
clone_size: .
d_call: .

cdr3_aa: CASSVRLAGSRDTQYF
cdr3_nt: TGTGCCAGCAGCGTCCGACTAGCGGGCTCGCGAGATACGCAGTATTTT
j_call: TRBJ2-3
v_call: TRBV9
clone_size: .
d_call: TRBD2

cdr3_aa: CASSRLFWENIQYF
cdr3_nt: TGTGCCAGCAGCCGATTATTCTGGGAGAACATTCAGTACTTC
j_call: TRBJ2-4
v_call: TRBV7-9
clone_size: .
d_call: .

cdr3_aa: CASSFDIAGQGWMNTEAFF
cdr3_nt: TGTGCCAGCAGCTTCGATATAGCGGGACAGGGGTGGATGAACACTGAAGCTTTCTTT
j_call: TRBJ1-1
v_call: TRBV7-9
clone_size: .
d_call: TRBD1

cdr3_aa: CASSDRDRGSDTQYF
cdr3_nt: TGCGCCAGCAGTGACCGGGACAGGGGGTCAGATACGCAGTATTTT
j_call: TRBJ2-3
v_call: TRBV10-2
clone_size: .
d_call: TRBD1

cdr3_aa: CAWSAGSGDTEAFF
cdr3_nt: TGTGCCTGGAGTGCCGGGAGTGGGGACACTGAAGCTTTCTTT
j_call: TRBJ1-1
v_call: TRBV30
clone_size: .
d_call: .

cdr3_aa: CASSSLGTVEDTQYF
cdr3_nt: TGTGCCAGCAGCTCCCTCGGGACGGTGGAGGATACGCAGTATTTT
j_call: TRBJ2-3
v_call: TRBV5-4
clone_size: .
d_call: .

cdr3_aa: CASSYPGTTDTQYF
cdr3_nt: TGTGCCAGCAGCTACCCCGGGACTACGGATACGCAGTATTTT
j_call: TRBJ2-3
v_call: TRBV7-2
clone_size: .
d_call: TRBD2

cdr3_aa: CASSEGQANNQPQHF
cdr3_nt: TGTGCCAGCAGTGAAGGCCAGGCGAATAATCAGCCCCAGCATTTT
j_call: TRBJ1-5
v_call: TRBV2
clone_size: .
d_call: .

cdr3_aa: CASSSPSGGPDTQYF
cdr3_nt: TGTGCCAGCAGTTCCCCCTCGGGGGGCCCAGATACGCAGTATTTT
j_call: TRBJ2-3
v_call: TRBV6-5
clone_size: .
d_call: .

cdr3_aa: CASWNNANTGELFF
cdr3_nt: TGTGCCAGCTGGAATAATGCGAACACCGGGGAGCTGTTTTTT
j_call: TRBJ2-2
v_call: TRBV2
clone_size: .
d_call: .

cdr3_aa: CASSVVQGWTGELFF
cdr3_nt: TGTGCCAGCAGCGTAGTACAGGGATGGACCGGGGAGCTGTTTTTT
j_call: TRBJ2-2
v_call: TRBV9
clone_size: .
d_call: .

cdr3_aa: CASSSSGGEDTQYF
cdr3_nt: TGTGCCAGCAGTTCGAGCGGGGGGGAGGATACGCAGTATTTT
j_call: TRBJ2-3
v_call: TRBV6-4
clone_size: .
d_call: TRBD2

cdr3_aa: CASSRQPGNEQFF
cdr3_nt: TGTGCCAGCTCCCGACAGCCAGGCAATGAGCAGTTCTTC
j_call: TRBJ2-1
v_call: TRBV7-3
clone_size: .
d_call: .

cdr3_aa: CASSQAQGNEQYF
cdr3_nt: TGCGCCAGCAGCCAAGCCCAGGGGAACGAGCAGTACTTC
j_call: TRBJ2-7
v_call: TRBV4-1
clone_size: .
d_call: .

cdr3_aa: CASSQGRYTGELFF
cdr3_nt: TGTGCCAGCAGCCAAGGGCGGTACACCGGGGAGCTGTTTTTT
j_call: TRBJ2-2
v_call: TRBV14
clone_size: .
d_call: .

cdr3_aa: CASRQSDATNEKLFF
cdr3_nt: TGTGCCAGTAGACAGAGCGATGCAACTAATGAAAAACTGTTTTTT
j_call: TRBJ1-4
v_call: TRBV19
clone_size: .
d_call: .

cdr3_aa: CASRQLAGQETQYF
cdr3_nt: TGTGCCAGCAGGCAACTAGCGGGCCAAGAGACCCAGTACTTC
j_call: TRBJ2-5
v_call: TRBV6-6
clone_size: .
d_call: TRBD2

cdr3_aa: CASSLRGTELVTKNIQYF
cdr3_nt: TGTGCCAGCTCCCTAAGGGGGACGGAACTAGTAACCAAAAACATTCAGTACTTC
j_call: TRBJ2-4
v_call: TRBV18
clone_size: .
d_call: .

cdr3_aa: CASSSTSRRSTDTQYF
cdr3_nt: TGTGCCAGCAGCTCTACGTCCCGGCGGAGCACAGATACGCAGTATTTT
j_call: TRBJ2-3
v_call: TRBV5-4
clone_size: .
d_call: .

cdr3_aa: CASSSQLGETQYF
cdr3_nt: TGTGCCAGCAGCTCCCAGCTCGGAGAGACCCAGTACTTC
j_call: TRBJ2-5
v_call: TRBV7-3
clone_size: .
d_call: .

cdr3_aa: CASSYSSGADTQYF
cdr3_nt: TGTGCCAGCAGTTACTCTTCTGGGGCAGATACGCAGTATTTT
j_call: TRBJ2-3
v_call: TRBV6-5
clone_size: .
d_call: .

cdr3_aa: CASSLPWTGVAEAFF
cdr3_nt: TGTGCCAGCAGCTTACCCTGGACAGGGGTGGCTGAAGCTTTCTTT
j_call: TRBJ1-1
v_call: TRBV7-9
clone_size: .
d_call: TRBD1

cdr3_aa: CATTLGDDNEQFF
cdr3_nt: TGTGCCACGACCCTGGGGGATGACAATGAGCAGTTCTTC
j_call: TRBJ2-1
v_call: TRBV30
clone_size: .
d_call: .

cdr3_aa: CASSRGPQETQYF
cdr3_nt: TGTGCCAGCTCCCGGGGTCCCCAAGAGACCCAGTACTTC
j_call: TRBJ2-5
v_call: TRBV13
clone_size: .
d_call: .

cdr3_aa: CASRPKLGLAGLQTYNEQFF
cdr3_nt: TGTGCCAGCAGGCCCAAGCTGGGACTAGCGGGGCTACAGACCTACAATGAGCAGTTCTTC
j_call: TRBJ2-1
v_call: TRBV2
clone_size: .
d_call: TRBD2

cdr3_aa: CASSVIPRGGENEQFF
cdr3_nt: TGTGCCAGCAGCGTAATTCCCCGAGGGGGAGAAAATGAGCAGTTCTTC
j_call: TRBJ2-1
v_call: TRBV9
clone_size: .
d_call: .

cdr3_aa: CASSQDWGGHGYTF
cdr3_nt: TGCGCCAGCAGCCAAGACTGGGGGGGGCATGGCTACACCTTC
j_call: TRBJ1-2
v_call: TRBV4-1
clone_size: .
d_call: .

cdr3_aa: CASSRTGSDGYTF
cdr3_nt: TGTGCCAGCAGCCGGACAGGGAGCGACGGCTACACCTTC
j_call: TRBJ1-2
v_call: TRBV6-6
clone_size: .
d_call: TRBD1

cdr3_aa: CASSVEGQGRNIQYF
cdr3_nt: TGTGCCAGCAGCGTAGAGGGACAGGGACGAAACATTCAGTACTTC
j_call: TRBJ2-4
v_call: TRBV9
clone_size: .
d_call: TRBD1

cdr3_aa: CASSPSTLSPTYEQYF
cdr3_nt: TGTGCCAGCAGTCCCTCGACTCTCAGTCCCACCTACGAGCAGTACTTC
j_call: TRBJ2-7
v_call: TRBV28
clone_size: .
d_call: .

cdr3_aa: CASSQDWAETQYF
cdr3_nt: TGTGCCAGCAGCCAAGATTGGGCAGAGACCCAGTACTTC
j_call: TRBJ2-5
v_call: TRBV4-2
clone_size: .
d_call: .

cdr3_aa: CASSSGSYTGELFF
cdr3_nt: TGTGCCAGCAGCAGCGGGTCGTACACCGGGGAGCTGTTTTTT
j_call: TRBJ2-2
v_call: TRBV2
clone_size: .
d_call: .